This T cell receptor (beta chain) comes out of a study of T-cell memory formation after mild COVID-19. Study findings and constraints: For second-wave clones that peaked at day 37, SARS-CoV-2 specificity went unverified.

This clonotype was seen many times. As yet, its antigen is unknown. In germline, CDR1 is SGHDT, CDR2 YYEEEE. CDR3 size: 17 residues. V was cut by 4 bases and J by 0 bases, with 14 bases left in between. Using its own MiXCR run on the 5' RACE reads, TCRdb lists one record per CDR3 protein. The sample yields over 11,000 distinct CDR3 sequences, about 20% seen once. The chain couples TRBV5-6 to TRBJ2-6; tentative D call: TRBD2 (6 bases). Sequences were obtained from PBMCs or a T cell subset sorted from them (not recorded which). This clonotype was obtained from an adult woman who had mild COVID-19 (a few samples of this study predate the infection). Cell type and time point are not known. The CDR3 loop is CASSPSTGVSGANVLTF. DNA for the CDR3: TGTGCCAGCAGCCCATCGACGGGGGTCTCTGGGGCCAACGTCCTGACTTTC.